This T cell receptor (beta chain) stems from a study of T cell responses to AZD1222 COVID-19 vaccine. Study details: Both about-4-week and about-12-week second-dose recipients were combined.

This CDR3 spans 12 amino acids. V shed 5 bases and J shed 3 bases, with 8 bases lying between them. Germline V gene lookup returns CDR1 MNHEY and CDR2 SVGEGT. This table comes from immunoSEQ multiplex PCR, and its TCRdb copy is limited to in-frame clones, with some not included. This sample carries around 140,000 clones, 93% of them seen once, and the ten largest clones take approximately 5.4%. The study, taken as a whole, reports: Unmutated regions of variants are reportedly targeted by nearly half of spike-specific TCRs. It was only after the peak T cell response that any repertoires were sampled. White British ancestry dominated among donors, who included more females, and clonal diversity was possibly underestimated.

As regards this clone: The antigen remains undetermined.

The starting material was peripheral blood, obtained on day 0 of AZD1222 vaccination. The TCR was taken from an adult in good health. The gene calls are TRBV6-2 or TRBV6-3 and TRBJ2-7; no reliable D call. CDR3 loop: CASSKPRYEQYF. The CDR3 DNA reads TGTGCCAGCAGTAAACCTCGCTACGAGCAGTACTTC.